The 20 T cell receptor beta chains given below trace back to one sample, sequenced in a study of blood T cell repertoires in COVID-19. The protocol was immunoSEQ multiplex PCR, while the TCRdb copy is restricted to in-frame clones and leaves out a portion. The sample lists about 73,000 clones, 82% seen once, with more than 4% in the top ten. Source material: peripheral blood. The receptors here all came from a woman aged 55-69 years with acute or convalescent COVID-19.

This clone has only a few counts. The chain couples TRBV4-2 to TRBJ2-7; 8 nucleotides agree with TRBD2. Looked up from germline, CDR1 is LGHNA and CDR2 is YNFKEQ. The CDR3 runs to 19 residues. Trimming took 4 bases from V and 1 from J; bases not matched to a gene: 18. The CDR3 spells CASSPKGVAGLGNSYEQYF. The CDR3 nucleotides read TGTGCCAGCAGCCCGAAAGGAGTAGCGGGATTGGGTAATTCCTACGAGCAGTACTTC.

The CDR3 bases are TGTGCCACCAGCAGAGATCCAGGGTACAATCAGCCCCAGCATTTT. Protein: CATSRDPGYNQPQHF. The chain recombines TRBV15 with TRBJ1-5, with D possibly TRBD1 on 5 matching bases. The V end was cut by 0 bases, the J end by 3 bases, with 9 bases between. The CDR3 is made up of 15 amino acids. Germline V lookup: CDR1 LNHNV, CDR2 YYDKDF (reference sequence).

There are a few counts of this clone. V usage is TRBV29-1 and J usage is TRBJ1-1, with TRBD1 as a possible D gene (5 bases). Germline V gene lookup returns CDR1 SQVTM and CDR2 ANQGSEA. V was pared by 6 bases and J by 6 bases, with 17 bases between. The CDR3 totals 13 residues. The CDR3 loop reads CSVDNQAGSEAFF. In DNA, the CDR3 is TGCAGCGTGGATAACCAGGCAGGGTCTGAAGCTTTCTTT.

This chain uses TRBV7-6 with TRBJ1-5; tentatively, D is TRBD1 (5 bases). V lost 1 base, J lost 6 bases, and 10 bases lay in between. There are 14 residues in the CDR3. CDR1 SGHVS and CDR2 FNYEAQ come from the germline V gene. The CDR3 coding sequence is TGTGCCAGCAGCTTAGGTGGGGCCACTCAGCCCCAGCATTTT. It is translated as CASSLGGATQPQHF.

The V gene is TRBV11-3, the J gene TRBJ1-1, with D perhaps matching TRBD1 (5 bases). The CDR3 runs 16 residues. The germline gives CDR1 SGHNT, CDR2 YENEEA. Trimming pared 4 bases from V and 1 base from J, leaving 16 bases between. The CDR3 is CASSSTSRRGNTEAFF. The CDR3 bases are TGTGCCAGCAGCTCGACCTCCCGAAGGGGGAACACTGAAGCTTTCTTT.

The V call is TRBV2, the J call TRBJ1-1, with TRBD1 matching over 7 bases. With 6 bases clipped from V and 6 bases from J, the junction kept 10 bases outside the gene matches. This CDR3 has 14 amino acids. Germline CDR1 SNHLY, CDR2 FYNNEI. The CDR3 DNA sequence: TGTGCCAGCAGGGTAACAGGGGAGTCGGCTGAAGCTTTCTTT. It codes for CASRVTGESAEAFF.

The chain combines TRBV5-4 with TRBJ2-7, with unresolved D. V lost 0 bases and J 0 bases, leaving 13 bases between the germline ends. Germline V gives CDR1 SGHNT, CDR2 YYREEE (reference sequence). This CDR3 comprises 16 residues. The CDR3 loop is CASSLESGFSSYEQYF. The DNA of the CDR3 is TGTGCCAGCAGCTTGGAATCCGGGTTCAGCTCCTACGAGCAGTACTTC. Drawing the rest from reference TRBV5-4 and TRBJ2-7, the complete variable domain is ETGVTQSPTHLIKTRGQQVTLRCSSQSGHNTVSWYQQALGQGPQFIFQYYREEENGRGNFPPRFSGLQFPNYSSELNVNALELDDSALYLCASSLESGFSSYEQYFGPGTRLTVT.

In DNA, the CDR3 is TGTGCCTGGAGTAGGCAGGGGATAGGTACTGAAGCTTTCTTT. This encodes CAWSRQGIGTEAFF. The chain employs TRBV30 and TRBJ1-1, with D possibly being TRBD1 (6 bases). Germline assignment: CDR1 GTSNPN and CDR2 SVGIG (reference sequence). V dropped 2 bases and J dropped 5 bases, with 15 bases sitting between them. CDR3 length equals 14 residues.

J is TRBJ2-1 and V is TRBV7-8; a possible D gene is TRBD1 (6 bases). Germline V gives CDR1 SGHVS, CDR2 FQNEAQ. The V gene lost 1 base and the J gene lost 10 bases, with 11 bases spanning the gap. The CDR3 length is 13 residues. Written as DNA, the CDR3 is TGTGCCAGCAGCTTAGAACAGGGAAGCGAGCAGTTCTTC. Amino acids: CASSLEQGSEQFF. The full variable domain, with the rest looked up from reference TRBV7-8 and TRBJ2-1, is GAGVSQSPRYKVAKRGQDVALRCDPISGHVSLFWYQQALGQGPEFLTYFQNEAQLDKSGLPSDRFFAERPEGSVSTLKIQRTQQEDSAVYLCASSLEQGSEQFFGPGTRLTVL.

On this clone: One end of the junction fails to match germline, which may point to a read error. The V gene is TRBV20-1, the J gene TRBJ2-2; D possibly corresponds to TRBD1 (6 bases). Per the germline V gene, CDR1 is DFQATT and CDR2 is SNEGSKA (reference sequence). This CDR3 has 14 residues. The CDR3 is CCASFGGRGGELFF. In DNA form, the CDR3 reads TGCTGTGCTAGTTTTGGGGGCCGGGGCGGGGAGCTGTTTTTT.

The chain joins TRBV6-5 to TRBJ2-7; D not resolved. There are 14 residues in the CDR3. The V and J ends lost 6 bases and 3 bases respectively, with 15 bases between them. The germline V gene encodes CDR1 MNHEY and CDR2 SVGAGI. The CDR3 DNA follows: TGTGCCAGCAGCTTCAGACAAAAACACTACGAGCAGTACTTC. The encoded protein is CASSFRQKHYEQYF.

The chain combines TRBV6-2 or TRBV6-3 with TRBJ2-1; TRBD2 matches at 10 bases. Germline assignment: CDR1 MNHEY and CDR2 SVGEGT. This CDR3 is built from 14 residues. J lost 9 bases, V lost 2 bases, and 4 bases had no gene match. The CDR3 coding sequence is TGTGCCAGCAGTTACGGAGCGGGGGGGAGTGAGCAGTTCTTC. It specifies CASSYGAGGSEQFF.

This clone was counted a few times. The V call is TRBV2, the J call TRBJ1-2; 9 bases fit TRBD1. The CDR3 runs 14 residues. J gave up 4 bases and V 3 bases, and 3 bases lay outside the gene matches. The germline V gene has CDR1 SNHLY and CDR2 FYNNEI. This chain's CDR3 is CASSDTGGSYGYTF. As DNA, the CDR3 is TGTGCCAGCAGTGACACAGGGGGCAGCTATGGCTACACCTTC.

V and J are TRBV19 and TRBJ2-7; 8 bases map to TRBD2. The V gene end was trimmed by 6 bases and the J gene end by 6 bases; junction bases not matched to a gene: 22. The CDR3 contains 18 residues. Germline CDR1 LNHDA, CDR2 SQIVND (reference sequence). The CDR3 is CASSQYHGSSGGTSEQYF. The CDR3 nucleotides are TGTGCCAGTAGCCAGTATCACGGCTCAAGCGGGGGAACCTCCGAGCAGTACTTC.

This chain links TRBV2 with TRBJ1-3; D may be TRBD1 (5 bases). V was clipped by 5 bases and J by 4 bases, with 18 bases between them. Germline-derived CDR1 and CDR2 are SNHLY and FYNNEI. This CDR3 has 16 residues. Written as DNA, the CDR3 is TGTGCCAGCAGTCTGGCAGGGCCAATACTCGGAAACACCATATATTTT. This encodes CASSLAGPILGNTIYF.

Concerning this clone: Other DNA sequences in the same sample also yield this CDR3. The chain employs TRBV18 and TRBJ1-1; TRBD1 aligns across 9 bases. The V segment lost 3 bases and the J segment 1 base; nucleotides outside the gene matches: 0. The CDR3 sequence is 14 residues long. Germline loops: CDR1 KGHSH, CDR2 LQKENI. The CDR3 DNA follows: TGTGCCAGCTCACCGGGACAGGGGAACACTGAAGCTTTCTTT. It codes for CASSPGQGNTEAFF.

The chain links TRBV9 to TRBJ1-6; 11 positions match TRBD1. The CDR3 runs 15 residues. The trim removed 3 bases at V and 10 bases at J, leaving 6 bases unmatched. Germline V gene data show CDR1 as SGDLS and CDR2 as YYNGEE. In DNA form, the CDR3 reads TGTGCCAGCAGCGCAGGGACAGGGGGACAGTCACCCCTCCACTTT. Its protein is CASSAGTGGQSPLHF.

V usage is TRBV28 and J usage is TRBJ1-2, with TRBD1 matching 9 bases. Trimming at V came to 6 bases and at J to 3 bases, leaving 11 bases not matched to a gene. CDR1 and CDR2 from the germline V gene are MDHEN and SYDVKM. CDR3 length equals 16 residues. CDR3 DNA sequence: TGTGCCAGCAGCCTGAGGACAGGGGTTATCGACTATGGCTACACCTTC. Translated, it gives CASSLRTGVIDYGYTF.

This chain joins TRBV3-1 (or the pseudogene TRBV3-2) and TRBJ2-5; 7 nucleotides agree with TRBD2. Germline-derived CDR1 and CDR2 are LGHDT and YNNKEL (reference sequence). The CDR3 is 13 residues long. Losses at the gene ends were 3 bases for V and 5 bases for J; bases not matched to a gene: 3. The CDR3 DNA sequence: TGTGCCAGCAGCCAGGGGGGGACGGAGACCCAGTACTTC. Translating gives CASSQGGTETQYF.

CDR3 loop: CASSRGQGRQPQHF. The CDR3 DNA reads as TGCGCCAGCAGCCGAGGACAGGGGAGGCAGCCCCAGCATTTT. The chain is built from TRBV4-1 and TRBJ1-5; 9 bases line up with TRBD1. Trimming cost V 4 bases and J 7 bases; bases outside gene matches: 5. Germline loops: CDR1 MGHRA, CDR2 YSYEKL. This CDR3 comprises 14 residues.